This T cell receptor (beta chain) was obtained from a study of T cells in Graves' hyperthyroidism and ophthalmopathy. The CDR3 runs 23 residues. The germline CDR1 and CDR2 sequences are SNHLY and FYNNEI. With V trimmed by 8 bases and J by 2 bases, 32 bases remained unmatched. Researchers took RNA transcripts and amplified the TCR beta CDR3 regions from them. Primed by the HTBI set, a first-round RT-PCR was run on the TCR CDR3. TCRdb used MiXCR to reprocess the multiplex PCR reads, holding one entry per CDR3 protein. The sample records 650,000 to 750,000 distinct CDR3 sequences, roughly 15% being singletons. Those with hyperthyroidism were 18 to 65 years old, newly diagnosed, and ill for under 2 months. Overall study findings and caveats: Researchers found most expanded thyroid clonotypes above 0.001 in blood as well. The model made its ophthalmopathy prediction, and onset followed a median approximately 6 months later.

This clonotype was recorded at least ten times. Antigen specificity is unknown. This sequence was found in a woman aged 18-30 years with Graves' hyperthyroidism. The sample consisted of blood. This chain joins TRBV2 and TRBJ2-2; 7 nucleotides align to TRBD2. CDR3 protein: CASWPGPGKKASGILFNTGELFF. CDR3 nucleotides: TGTGCCAGCTGGCCGGGCCCGGGGAAGAAGGCTAGCGGAATACTATTCAACACCGGGGAGCTGTTTTTT.